This is a list of T cell receptor beta chains from one sample in a study of CD8 T cells in Susac syndrome. TCRdb re-derived calls from the immunoSEQ multiplex PCR reads in MiXCR, one entry per CDR3 protein. The table includes 200,000 to 250,000 distinct CDR3 sequences, approximately 94% detected once. The sequencing sample was made of CD4+ T cells from PBMCs. Receptors were obtained from a human donor with Susac syndrome. CDR3s include the opening cysteine and the closing phenylalanine or tryptophan. The D gene is left open where the match is weak. Not all rows give a size; the values are once, few, many and, for expanded clones, a class.

.	TRBJ1-5	TRBV6-6	once	TGTGCCAGCAGTTACTCGGTTTCAGGGTACCAGCCCCAGCATTTT	CASSYSVSGYQPQHF
TRBD1	TRBJ1-2	TRBV9	.	TGTGCCAGCAGCCCAGGGGGGAGAGGAGACTATGGCTACACCTTC	CASSPGGRGDYGYTF
TRBD2	TRBJ2-3	TRBV5-1	.	TGCGCCAGCAGCTATCGGGTTGGAGGAAATCAAGCGGGGGGTTTAGATACGCAGTATTTT	CASSYRVGGNQAGGLDTQYF
.	TRBJ2-5	TRBV28	.	TGTGCCAGCAGTTTAGAGCAGGACTCCGGGCGGCAGACCCAGTACTTC	CASSLEQDSGRQTQYF
.	TRBJ2-5	TRBV6-2/TRBV6-3	.	TGTGCCAGCAGTTCCTCGGGACACCCCCAAGAGACCCAGTACTTC	CASSSSGHPQETQYF
.	TRBJ1-2	TRBV28	.	TGTGCCAGCTCTAAGGGCAGCGTTTTCTATGGCTACACCTTC	CASSKGSVFYGYTF
TRBD1	TRBJ1-6	TRBV25-1	.	TGTGCCAGCAGTGGCCGACAGGGAAGCAATTCACCCCTCCACTTT	CASSGRQGSNSPLHF
.	TRBJ1-3	TRBV7-2	.	TGTGCCAGCAGCTTAGACGGAGCAAGAAACACCATATATTTT	CASSLDGARNTIYF
.	TRBJ1-5	TRBV6-5	few	TGTGCCCGTAGGGGGGGGGCGCGGGAGCAGCCCCAGCATTTT	CARRGGAREQPQHF
.	TRBJ2-7	TRBV30	.	TGTGCCTGGAGTAAAACAGCTACGTCCTACGAGCAGTACTTC	CAWSKTATSYEQYF
.	TRBJ1-2	TRBV30	.	TGTGCCTGGAGTGGACTTGGACAAGCCCCCGGCTACACCTTC	CAWSGLGQAPGYTF
.	TRBJ1-5	TRBV11-2	.	TGTGCCAGCAGCTTAGATCCGGGGGATCAGCCCCAGCATTTT	CASSLDPGDQPQHF
.	TRBJ1-1	TRBV19	.	TGTGCCAGTAGTATCCTACTTACATTCATGAACACTGAAGCTTTCTTT	CASSILLTFMNTEAFF
TRBD2	TRBJ2-1	TRBV20-1	.	TGCAGTGCTAGAGAGGTAGGGTTTGGGCTAGCGGATTACAATGAGCAGTTCTTC	CSAREVGFGLADYNEQFF
TRBD1	TRBJ1-2	TRBV10-3	.	TGTGCCATCAGTAGCCGGGACAGCCACTATGGCTACACCTTC	CAISSRDSHYGYTF
.	TRBJ2-3	TRBV28	.	TGTGCCACCGTCAGGGCAGGAGAAAGCACAGATACGCAGTATTTT	CATVRAGESTDTQYF
.	TRBJ1-6	TRBV12-3/TRBV12-4	few	TGTGCCAGCAGTCTCCAGGGCCGTTCACCCCTCCACTTT	CASSLQGRSPLHF
.	TRBJ1-6	TRBV4-3	.	TGCGCCAGCAGCCAACCAGTGGGCCCCCTCCACTTT	CASSQPVGPLHF
.	TRBJ2-3	TRBV7-2	.	TGTGCCAGCAGCTTAGACCAGGAAAGTCCAGATACGCAGTATTTT	CASSLDQESPDTQYF
.	TRBJ1-2	TRBV14	.	TGTGCCAGCAGTGCCGACAGGAATGGCTACACCTTC	CASSADRNGYTF
TRBD1	TRBJ1-2	TRBV20-1	.	TGCAGTGCTCCTACCACCGACAGGGAGGATGGCTACACCTTC	CSAPTTDREDGYTF
.	TRBJ1-2	TRBV4-3	.	TGCGCCAGCAGCCAAGATACAGGCTGGAACTATGGCTACACCTTC	CASSQDTGWNYGYTF
.	TRBJ2-5	TRBV20-1	.	TGCAGTGCTAGTAAATCGGGGTTCCAAGAGACCCAGTACTTC	CSASKSGFQETQYF
TRBD1	TRBJ2-7	TRBV28	.	TGTGCCAGCTCGACATCCCCGGACAGGGGGCACGAGCAGTACTTC	CASSTSPDRGHEQYF
TRBD1	TRBJ2-5	TRBV4-1	.	TGCGCCAGCAGCCCCCTGGACAGGGGAACCCAGTACTTC	CASSPLDRGTQYF
.	TRBJ1-4	TRBV28	.	TGTGCCAGCAGACCGCCGGGAGAGAGTGAAAAACTGTTTTTT	CASRPPGESEKLFF
TRBD1	TRBJ1-1	TRBV30	.	TGTGCCTGGAGTCAAACAGGGGCGAACACTGAAGCTTTCTTT	CAWSQTGANTEAFF
.	TRBJ2-7	TRBV28	.	TGTGCCAGCAGTGCAGGGGACTCCTACGAGCAGTACTTC	CASSAGDSYEQYF
.	TRBJ1-6	TRBV7-3	.	TGTGCCAGCAGCTTAGATCGTCCTTCACCCCTCCACTTT	CASSLDRPSPLHF
TRBD1	TRBJ2-7	TRBV20-1	.	TGCAGTGCTAGACCTCTCCGGGACAGAGCCTACGAGCAGTACTTC	CSARPLRDRAYEQYF
.	TRBJ1-1	TRBV27	.	TGTGCCAGCAGTAAAGGGTGGGGCCGTGCAATGAACACTGAAGCTTTCTTT	CASSKGWGRAMNTEAFF
TRBD1	TRBJ2-5	TRBV6-5	.	TGTGCCAGCAGCCCTGTGGGACAGTCTCAAGAGACCCAGTACTTC	CASSPVGQSQETQYF
.	TRBJ2-1	TRBV19	.	TGTGCCAGTAGTAAACTCCCCCTCTCCTACAATGAGCAGTTCTTC	CASSKLPLSYNEQFF
TRBD1	TRBJ1-2	TRBV7-2	.	TGTGCCAGCAGCTCCGACAGGGGGTTTGGCTACACCTTC	CASSSDRGFGYTF
.	TRBJ2-7	TRBV14	.	TGTGCCAGCAGCCCATTTGGCAGGGGGGATTCCTACGAGCAGTACTTC	CASSPFGRGDSYEQYF
.	TRBJ2-3	TRBV20-1	.	TGCAGTGCGCAGACTAGTGGGGCCACAGATACGCAGTATTTT	CSAQTSGATDTQYF
.	TRBJ2-3	TRBV30	.	TGTGCCTGGAGTTTTGCGGGTAATCTCCCAGATACGCAGTATTTT	CAWSFAGNLPDTQYF
TRBD1	TRBJ1-2	TRBV12-3/TRBV12-4	.	TGTGCCAGCACCATCACAGGGGATGGCTACACCTTC	CASTITGDGYTF
TRBD1	TRBJ2-7	TRBV15	.	TGTGCCACCAGCAGAGCGGACAGGGGATACGAGCAGTACTTC	CATSRADRGYEQYF
.	TRBJ1-3	TRBV30	.	TGTGCCTGGAGTTCGGACAGTAACACCATATATTTT	CAWSSDSNTIYF
TRBD1	TRBJ1-1	TRBV7-3	.	TGTGCCAGCAGCAAAGCCCCAGGGGGCCTAGGCACTGAAGCTTTCTTT	CASSKAPGGLGTEAFF
.	TRBJ1-6	TRBV5-4	.	TGTGCCAGCAGCTCCGGGGGCCCCAATTCACCCCTCCACTTT	CASSSGGPNSPLHF
.	TRBJ1-5	TRBV28	.	TGTGCCAGCACCACAGGTAGCAATCAGCCCCAGCATTTT	CASTTGSNQPQHF
.	TRBJ1-2	TRBV10-2	.	TGCGCCAGCAGTGACTCCGGGGCCAGGGGCTACACCTTC	CASSDSGARGYTF
TRBD2	TRBJ2-1	TRBV3-1	.	TGTGCCAGCACTCGAGCGGGGATCGATGAGCAGTTCTTC	CASTRAGIDEQFF
TRBD2	TRBJ2-1	TRBV7-9	.	TGTGCCAGCAGCCGACTAGCGTACAATGAGCAGTTCTTC	CASSRLAYNEQFF
.	TRBJ1-6	TRBV7-9	.	TGTGCCAGCCCCCAAGGCGCCGGGTATAATTCACCCCTCCACTTT	CASPQGAGYNSPLHF
.	TRBJ1-2	TRBV4-3	.	TGCGCCAGCAGTTCAGGGGCTGGCAGGGAGGGTGAAGGCTACACCTTC	CASSSGAGREGEGYTF
TRBD1	TRBJ1-4	TRBV7-2	once	TGTGCCAGCAGCCGCAGGGACAGGTGGTCTGAAAAACTGTTTTTT	CASSRRDRWSEKLFF
.	TRBJ2-7	TRBV30	.	TGTGCCTGGAGTGTAACGGGCGACGAGCAGTACTTC	CAWSVTGDEQYF
.	TRBJ2-1	TRBV29-1	.	TGCAGCGTTGATTCCCCGGGGAGTTACAATGAGCAGTTCTTC	CSVDSPGSYNEQFF
TRBD1	TRBJ1-5	TRBV18	.	TGTGCCAGCTCACCGGACAGGGTTCGGCAGCCCCAGCATTTT	CASSPDRVRQPQHF
TRBD1	TRBJ1-6	TRBV27	.	TGTGCCAGCAGATCATTAAAAGGGACAGGGCCTTCGAGCTCCTATAATTCACCCCTCCACTTT	CASRSLKGTGPSSSYNSPLHF
.	TRBJ2-3	TRBV20-1	.	TGCAGTGCTCGGGGGGCGCGAGATACGCAGTATTTT	CSARGARDTQYF
TRBD1	TRBJ1-1	TRBV12-3/TRBV12-4	.	TGTGCCAGCAGCACCTATGCGGGGGATCGCGGCAGGGGGCATGGCACTGAAGCTTTCTTT	CASSTYAGDRGRGHGTEAFF
TRBD1	TRBJ2-7	TRBV12-3/TRBV12-4	.	TGTGCCAGCACCCGAACAGGGGCCGCGGGCTACGAGCAGTACTTC	CASTRTGAAGYEQYF
.	TRBJ1-2	TRBV7-3	.	TGTGCCAGCACCCCTGGGGATACCTATGGCTACACCTTC	CASTPGDTYGYTF
.	TRBJ2-7	TRBV4-1	.	TGCGCCTCTCGAGGGGGGCCTACCTACGAGCAGTACTTC	CASRGGPTYEQYF
TRBD1	TRBJ2-3	TRBV7-2	.	TGTGCCAGCAGCTTAGCCGGGACAGGGTTCACAGATACGCAGTATTTT	CASSLAGTGFTDTQYF